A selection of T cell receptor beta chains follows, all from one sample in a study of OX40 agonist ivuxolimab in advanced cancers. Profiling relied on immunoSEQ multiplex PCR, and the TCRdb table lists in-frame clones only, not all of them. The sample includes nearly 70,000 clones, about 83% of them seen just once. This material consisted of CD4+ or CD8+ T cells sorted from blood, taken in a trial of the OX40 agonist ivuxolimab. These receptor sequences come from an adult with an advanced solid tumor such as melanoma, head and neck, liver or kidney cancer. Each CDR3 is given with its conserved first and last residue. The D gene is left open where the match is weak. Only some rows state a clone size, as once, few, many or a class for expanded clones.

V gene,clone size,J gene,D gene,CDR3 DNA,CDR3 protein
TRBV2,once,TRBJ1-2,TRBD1,TGTGCCAGCAGTGATGGGACAGGGACTTATGGCTACACCTTC,CASSDGTGTYGYTF
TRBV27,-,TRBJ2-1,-,TGTGCCAGCAGGAAAACTTCCGGGATCCCAGATGAGTTCTTC,CASRKTSGIPDEFF
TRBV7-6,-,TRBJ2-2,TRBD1,TGTGCCAGCAGCTTAGGCGGGGGGACAGGGGTCACCGGGGAGCTGTTTTTT,CASSLGGGTGVTGELFF
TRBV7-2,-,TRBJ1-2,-,TGTGCCAGCAGCTTAGGGCCGAATTACCTATACTATGGCTACACCTTC,CASSLGPNYLYYGYTF
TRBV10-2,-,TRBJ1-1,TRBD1,TGCGCCAGCAGTGAGTCATCCGGGACAGGGGACACTGAAGCTTTCTTT,CASSESSGTGDTEAFF
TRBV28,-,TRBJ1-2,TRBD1,TGTGCCAGCAGTCTCGGCGGGACAGGATTTAACTATGGCTACACCTTC,CASSLGGTGFNYGYTF
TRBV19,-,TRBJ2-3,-,TGTGCCAGTAGTATGTGGCAAAGGAGCAGCACAGATACGCAGTATTTT,CASSMWQRSSTDTQYF
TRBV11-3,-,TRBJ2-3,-,TGTGCCAGCAGCCTACAGGGTCCAGATACGCAGTATTTT,CASSLQGPDTQYF
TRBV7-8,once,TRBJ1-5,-,TGTGCCAGCAGCTTTCAGCCAGGGGTAAATCAGCCCCAGCATTTT,CASSFQPGVNQPQHF
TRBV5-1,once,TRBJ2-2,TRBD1,TGCGCCAGCAGCTTCGACAGGGGGCGCACCGGGGAGCTGTTTTTT,CASSFDRGRTGELFF
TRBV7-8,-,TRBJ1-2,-,TGTGCCAGCAGCTTACCGCGAAGGACGAGAGCGCGTGGCTACACCTTC,CASSLPRRTRARGYTF
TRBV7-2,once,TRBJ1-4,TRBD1,TGTGCCAGCAGCCGGGGACAGGGGAATGAAAAACTGTTTTTT,CASSRGQGNEKLFF
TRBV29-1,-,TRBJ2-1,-,TGCAGCGTTGTGACGGGGGTACATGAGCAGTTCTTC,CSVVTGVHEQFF
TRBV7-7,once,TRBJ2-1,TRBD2,TGTGCCAGCAGCTTAGATGATAGCGGGGGGGCATACAATGAGCAGTTCTTC,CASSLDDSGGAYNEQFF
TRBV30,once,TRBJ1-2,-,TGTGCCTGGAGTCCACAGGGTTACTATGGCTACACCTTC,CAWSPQGYYGYTF
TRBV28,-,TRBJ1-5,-,TGTGCCAGCAGCGCCTCGGGACGGAATCAGCCCCAGCATTTT,CASSASGRNQPQHF
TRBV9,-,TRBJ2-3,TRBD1,TGTGCCAGCCAATACCAGGGGGGCACAGATACGCAGTATTTT,CASQYQGGTDTQYF
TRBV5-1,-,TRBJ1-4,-,TGCGCCAGCAGCTTATCAGGGGCAACTAATGAAAAACTGTTTTTT,CASSLSGATNEKLFF
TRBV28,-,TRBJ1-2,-,TGTGCCAGCAGTTTCCTGCGTGGGTCGGCCAGTGGCTACACCTTC,CASSFLRGSASGYTF
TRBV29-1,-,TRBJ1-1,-,TGCAGCGGTGTGGGCGTGGGTATCACTGAAGCTTTCTTT,CSGVGVGITEAFF
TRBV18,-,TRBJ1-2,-,TGTGCCAGCTCACCGCCGACCCGGGACTATGGCTACACCTTC,CASSPPTRDYGYTF
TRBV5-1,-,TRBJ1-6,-,TGCGCCAGCAGACAAGTGGTTGAAAATAATTCACCCCTCCACTTT,CASRQVVENNSPLHF
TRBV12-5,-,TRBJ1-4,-,TGTGCTAGTGGTTCGCCCGCGAATGAAAAACTGTTTTTT,CASGSPANEKLFF
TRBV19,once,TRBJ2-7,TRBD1,TGTGCCAGTAGTCGAGCGGGACAGGGGAGCTCCTACGAGCAGTACTTC,CASSRAGQGSSYEQYF
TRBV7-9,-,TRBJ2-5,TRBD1,TGTGCCAGCAGCTTAGGGACAGGGGATTTGGAGACCCAGTACTTC,CASSLGTGDLETQYF
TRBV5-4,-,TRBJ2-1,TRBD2,TGTGCCAGCAGCCGGTGGGGGGGGTCCTACAATGAGCAGTTCTTC,CASSRWGGSYNEQFF
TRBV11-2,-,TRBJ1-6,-,TGTGCCAGCAGCTTAGGTCTCGTTGGTTCACCCCTCCACTTT,CASSLGLVGSPLHF
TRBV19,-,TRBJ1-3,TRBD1,TGTGCCAACCAAACAGGGGCGGTTGGAAACACCATATATTTT,CANQTGAVGNTIYF
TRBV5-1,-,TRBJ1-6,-,TGCGCCAGCAGCTTGGTTCGTGAACTTAATTCACCCCTCCACTTT,CASSLVRELNSPLHF
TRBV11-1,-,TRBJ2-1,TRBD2,TGTGCCAGCAGCTTAGCCCCCCTCGCGGTGGGAGGGCCCAATGAGCAGTTCTTC,CASSLAPLAVGGPNEQFF
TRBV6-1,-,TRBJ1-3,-,TGTGCCAGCAGCAGAGCCTCTGGAAACACCATATATTTT,CASSRASGNTIYF
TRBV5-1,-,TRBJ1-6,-,TGCGCCAGCAGCCTTGGGACAACTGTCAAATCTTCACCCCTCCACTTT,CASSLGTTVKSSPLHF
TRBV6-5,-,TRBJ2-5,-,TGTGCCAGCAGTTCCCCGACAGTTTCCCAAGAGACCCAGTACTTC,CASSSPTVSQETQYF
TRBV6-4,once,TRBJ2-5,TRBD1,TGTGCCAGCAGGACTGACAGGGGAGGAAAGACCCAGTACTTC,CASRTDRGGKTQYF
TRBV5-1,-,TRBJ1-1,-,TGCGCCAGCAGCCCCGCATGGTGGGGGGGTAGTGACACTGAAGCTTTCTTT,CASSPAWWGGSDTEAFF
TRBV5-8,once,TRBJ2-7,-,TGTGCCAGCACAAGGAGGGGTTACGAGCAGTACTTC,CASTRRGYEQYF
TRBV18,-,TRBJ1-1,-,TGTGCCAGCTCACTCGGACAGCTGAACACTGAAGCTTTCTTT,CASSLGQLNTEAFF
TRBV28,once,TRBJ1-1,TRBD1,TGTGCCAGCAGAGCCGGGACGGCGGACAGGGTAGCTTTCTTT,CASRAGTADRVAFF
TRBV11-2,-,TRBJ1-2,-,TGTGCCAGCAGCCCCCGCCTAGGGGGAGGGGAAGGCTACACCTTC,CASSPRLGGGEGYTF
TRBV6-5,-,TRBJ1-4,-,TGTGCCAGCACCCAGGGGTCCGACAGCGGCGGAAAACTGTTTTTT,CASTQGSDSGGKLFF
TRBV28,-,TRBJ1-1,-,TGTGCCAGCAGTGGTGGTCGTGGGTCGGGCACTGAAGCTTTCTTT,CASSGGRGSGTEAFF
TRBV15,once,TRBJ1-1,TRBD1,TGTGCCACCAGCAGACCCCGGACAGGGAACACTGAAGCTTTCTTT,CATSRPRTGNTEAFF
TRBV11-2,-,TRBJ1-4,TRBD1,TGTGCCAGCAGCACCGGGACAGGGGGATCAGCTAATGAAAAACTGTTTTTT,CASSTGTGGSANEKLFF
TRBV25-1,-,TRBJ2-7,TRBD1,TGTGCCAGCAGTGAACGAGGGACAGCCTCAGCCTACGAGCAGTACTTC,CASSERGTASAYEQYF
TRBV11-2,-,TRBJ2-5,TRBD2,TGTGCCAGCAGCCCTCGGGGAGCGGGGGGGCTAGGAGAGACCCAGTACTTC,CASSPRGAGGLGETQYF
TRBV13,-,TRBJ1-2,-,TGTGCCAGCAGCAGAGGACGGTACAACTATGGCTACACCTTC,CASSRGRYNYGYTF
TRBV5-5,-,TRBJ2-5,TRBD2,TGTGCCAGCAGCTTGGTGGCGGGGGGGCGATTTAGGGGAGAGACCCAGTACTTC,CASSLVAGGRFRGETQYF
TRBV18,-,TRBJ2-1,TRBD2,TGTGCCAGCTCCCCGGGACTAGCGGGGGGTTACAATGAGCAGTTCTTC,CASSPGLAGGYNEQFF
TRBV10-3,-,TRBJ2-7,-,TGTGCCATCAGTGAGAAGGAGTACGAGCAGTACTTC,CAISEKEYEQYF
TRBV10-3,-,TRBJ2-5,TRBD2,TGTGCCACCCGACTGGGTGGGGTGGGGGGGTCGGAGACCCAGTACTTC,CATRLGGVGGSETQYF
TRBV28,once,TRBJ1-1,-,TGTGCCAGCAGTTTAACGGCCCAGAACACTGAAGCTTTCTTT,CASSLTAQNTEAFF
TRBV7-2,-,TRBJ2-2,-,TGTGCCAGCAGCTTAGTTGCGGCTCTCATCTGGAACACCGGGGAGCTGTTTTTT,CASSLVAALIWNTGELFF
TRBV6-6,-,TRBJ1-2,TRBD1,TGTGCCAGCAGGCTAGGGACAGCCAACTATGGCTACACCTTC,CASRLGTANYGYTF
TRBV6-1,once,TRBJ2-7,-,TGTGCCAGCAGTAGGGGAGGCGAGCAGTACTTC,CASSRGGEQYF
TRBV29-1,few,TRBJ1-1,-,TGCAGCGTTGTAAGGAACACTGAAGCTTTCTTT,CSVVRNTEAFF
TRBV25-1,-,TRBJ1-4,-,TGTGCCAGCAGTGAATGGGGAGGGGCAAGTGAAAAACTGTTTTTT,CASSEWGGASEKLFF
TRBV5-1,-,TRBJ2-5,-,TGCGCCAGCAGCTGGGGTGCGGGGCAAGAGACCCAGTACTTC,CASSWGAGQETQYF
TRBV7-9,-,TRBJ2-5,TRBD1,TGTGCCAGCAGCTTAGGGGACAGCGTCCAAGAGACCCAGTACTTC,CASSLGDSVQETQYF
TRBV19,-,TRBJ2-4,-,TGTGCCACTACGCGTCCGGACCTGGGCATTCAGTACTTC,CATTRPDLGIQYF
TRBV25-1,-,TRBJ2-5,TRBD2,TGTGCCAGCAGTGAGTTCGGGGGGGAAGAGACCCAGTACTTC,CASSEFGGEETQYF